The clone carrying this T cell receptor beta chain was observed once. The V gene's germline CDR1 is MNHEY and CDR2 SVGAGI. The CDR3 has 16 amino acids. Trimming took off 0 bases at V and 6 bases at J, with 16 bases between the two ends. The data derive from a study of blood T cell repertoires in COVID-19. Libraries were prepared by immunoSEQ multiplex PCR; TCRdb keeps only in-frame clonotypes and omits some of them. The sample has 210,000 or so clones, under 90% seen once. Sequencing was carried out using PBMCs or T cells enriched from blood (not recorded which). The receptor comes from a woman aged 50 to 60 who had been exposed to COVID-19. J is TRBJ2-3 and V is TRBV6-5, with a possible D match to TRBD2 (5 bases). In nucleotides, the CDR3 is TGTGCCAGCAGTTACTCGGGAGCCACAGATACGGATACGCAGTATTTT. Protein: CASSYSGATDTDTQYF.